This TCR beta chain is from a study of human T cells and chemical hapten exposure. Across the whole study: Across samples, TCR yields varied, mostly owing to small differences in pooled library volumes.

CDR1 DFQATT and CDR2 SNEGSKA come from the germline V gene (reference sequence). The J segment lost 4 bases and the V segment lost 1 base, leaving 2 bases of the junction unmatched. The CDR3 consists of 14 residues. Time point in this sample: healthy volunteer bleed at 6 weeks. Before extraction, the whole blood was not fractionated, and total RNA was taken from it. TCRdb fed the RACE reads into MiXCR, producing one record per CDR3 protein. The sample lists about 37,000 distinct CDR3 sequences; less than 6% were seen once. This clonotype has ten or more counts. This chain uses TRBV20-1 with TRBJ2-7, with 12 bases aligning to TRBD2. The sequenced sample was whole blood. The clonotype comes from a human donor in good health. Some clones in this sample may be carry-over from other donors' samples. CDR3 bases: TGCAGTGCTAGAGGGACTAGCGGGATATACGAGCAGTACTTC. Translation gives CSARGTSGIYEQYF.